This T cell receptor (beta chain) is from a study of PD-1 and CTLA-4 blockade in melanoma (dated by TCRdb to about 2021). For the study in its entirety: In patients with melanoma, the study measured the effects of PD-1 blockade versus CTLA-4 blockade on the melanoma-reactive CD8 T cell response.

The trim is 5 bases for V and 5 bases for J, with a gap of 12 bases between the germline ends. The germline V gene sets CDR1 to SNHLY and CDR2 to FYNNEI. There are 13 amino acids in the CDR3, from cysteine to phenylalanine inclusive. Just CDR3 DNA is preserved here, 39 bases in frame from base 1. The receptor library was made with the immunoSEQ multiplex PCR assay. TCRdb took over this immuneACCESS table, retaining in-frame rearrangements with V and J assigned. Such tables are incomplete; in checked studies, under half of the missing clones stem from an unresolved V gene, and the remainder is unexplained. The sample has some 33,000 clones on record, 88% of them singletons. The ten largest account for roughly 6.1% of the sample. A remark on this clone: What this receptor recognizes is not known. Per-nucleotide qualities are absent, and no much larger clonotype sits a single base away.

This sample comprised CD8+ T cells from peripheral blood, obtained from a patient given anti-PD-1 treatment. The clonotype comes from a human donor with melanoma. The chain is made from TRBV2 and TRBJ2-5; the D gene assignment is ambiguous. DNA sequence: TGTGCCAGCAGTTTAGAGGTGCACGAGACCCAGTACTTC. Its translation reads: CASSLEVHETQYF.